This T cell receptor (beta chain) was obtained from a study of identifying expanded T cells in peripheral blood. Regarding this clone: Its matching antigen is unknown.

Points from the study as a whole: Roughly 1.1 clones differed between technical replicates, versus 16.4 and 19 over time. Across healthy donors, higher total template counts meant significantly greater approximately 2-week count variance.

This CDR3 has 16 residues. The V gene lost 6 bases and the J gene lost 4 bases, with 21 bases spanning the gap. Germline V gene data show CDR1 as SGHTA and CDR2 as FQGNSA. TCRdb's table, derived via immunoSEQ multiplex PCR, lists solely in-frame clones and lacks some. The sample comprises some 70,000 clones, about 90% of which are singletons, and over 2.5% rests with the top ten. No infections or other immune events were documented during collection. The sequenced sample was blood. The sequence was collected from a person aged 18 to 70 in good health. This chain links TRBV7-2 with TRBJ1-2; D is possibly TRBD1 (6 bases). In DNA form, the CDR3 reads TGTGCCAGCAGTAAGGGCCTAGTGGGGGGCCTCTATGGCTACACCTTC. Amino acid sequence: CASSKGLVGGLYGYTF. The full variable domain, completed using reference TRBV7-2 and TRBJ1-2, is GAGVSQSPSNKVTEKGKDVELRCDPISGHTALYWYRQSLGQGLEFLIYFQGNSAPDKSGLPSDRFSAERTGGSVSTLTIQRTQQEDSAVYLCASSKGLVGGLYGYTFGSGTRLTVV.